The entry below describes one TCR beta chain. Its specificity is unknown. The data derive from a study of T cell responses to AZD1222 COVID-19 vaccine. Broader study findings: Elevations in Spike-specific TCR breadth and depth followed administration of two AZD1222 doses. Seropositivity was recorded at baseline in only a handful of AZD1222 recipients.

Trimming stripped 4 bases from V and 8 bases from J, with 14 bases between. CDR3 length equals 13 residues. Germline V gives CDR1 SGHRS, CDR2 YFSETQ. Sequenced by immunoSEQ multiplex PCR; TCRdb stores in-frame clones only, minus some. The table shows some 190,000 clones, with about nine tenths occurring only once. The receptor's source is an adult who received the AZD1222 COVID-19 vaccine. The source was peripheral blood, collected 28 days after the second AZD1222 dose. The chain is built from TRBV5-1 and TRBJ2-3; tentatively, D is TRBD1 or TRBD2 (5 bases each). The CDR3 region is CASSASRDGTQYF. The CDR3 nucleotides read TGCGCCAGCAGCGCGTCCCGGGACGGTACGCAGTATTTT. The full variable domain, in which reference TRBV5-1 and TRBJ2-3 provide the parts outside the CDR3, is KAGVTQTPRYLIKTRGQQVTLSCSPISGHRSVSWYQQTPGQGLQFLFEYFSETQRNKGNFPGRFSGRQFSNSRSEMNVSTLELGDSALYLCASSASRDGTQYFGPGTRLTVL.